The sequence of this TCR beta chain was determined in a study of blood T cell repertoires in COVID-19 (dated by TCRdb to the early 2020s). Background on the whole study: Samples covering the acute and convalescent phases of COVID-19 were provided by collaborators in the United States, Italy and Spain. The prospective study material was composed of cDNA or gDNA derived from T cells, B-cell-depleted T cells, or PBMCs. The dataset comprised deeply sampled blood TCRbeta repertoires from subjects exposed to, actively infected with, or recovered from COVID-19. The repertoires were released in a freely available public database meant as a resource for research on the immune response to SARS-CoV-2. Samples were obtained from the ongoing ImmuneRACE study (first 160 participants) and from approximately 1,200 subjects provided by 6 global collaborators. Nearly every sample came with metadata listing a de-identified subject ID, COVID-19 status, age in years and sex. Where available, HLA class I and class II types were obtained from metadata supplied by the sample provider rather than from assay-based typing.

Concerning this clone itself: Its antigen is currently not known. No qualities accompany the bases; no much larger clone lies one base away.

On the study overall, not on this receptor specifically: Clinical and demographic metadata were provided uncurated, with the amount varying by source and participant.

At one collaborating source in Seattle, patients were enrolled during active infection and were followed longitudinally through the course of disease. The collaborating institutions used their own protocols to collect whole blood in K2EDTA tubes. For TCRbeta analysis, collaborator samples were shipped as frozen whole blood, as isolated PBMCs, or as DNA extracted from either sample type. From cysteine to phenylalanine, the CDR3 is 16 amino acids long. The only DNA kept is the CDR3, 48 bases in frame from the first base. V was cut back by 0 bases and J by 0 bases, leaving a gap of 9 bases between them. CDR1 and CDR2 are read off the germline V gene (reference sequence) as LNHNV and YYDKDF. The immunoSEQ Assay, a bias-controlled multiplex PCR, was used to amplify TCRbeta CDR3 regions from genomic DNA. The paper's processing steps were these. Within the assay, amplification of reference gene primers was used to estimate how many nucleated cells each sample contained. Sequence reads were collapsed and filtered to measure the absolute abundance of every unique TCRbeta CDR3 rearrangement. For each sample, productive Simpson clonality was calculated as the square root of Simpson's diversity index over productive rearrangements. The source is immuneACCESS, and TCRdb retained only in-frame sequences with V and J called. Part of the clones is not carried over; for the studies checked, unresolved V genes explain less than half of this, and the remainder is unexplained. V, J and clone size were drawn from that table, and D and trimming were deduced from the DNA. The sample has about 150,000 clones on record, around 89% of them singletons. The ten most abundant clones make up approximately 2.5% of the sample.

The sequence is built from TRBV15 and TRBJ2-1; TRBD2 could be the D gene, as 5 bases match. The sample consisted of peripheral blood. This receptor was obtained from a human donor with COVID-19, enrolled during active disease. The donor label of this sample is uncertain. The CDR3 protein: CATSRDRGSSYNEQFF. The nucleotide sequence reads as follows: TGTGCCACCAGCAGAGATCGGGGTAGCTCCTACAATGAGCAGTTCTTC.